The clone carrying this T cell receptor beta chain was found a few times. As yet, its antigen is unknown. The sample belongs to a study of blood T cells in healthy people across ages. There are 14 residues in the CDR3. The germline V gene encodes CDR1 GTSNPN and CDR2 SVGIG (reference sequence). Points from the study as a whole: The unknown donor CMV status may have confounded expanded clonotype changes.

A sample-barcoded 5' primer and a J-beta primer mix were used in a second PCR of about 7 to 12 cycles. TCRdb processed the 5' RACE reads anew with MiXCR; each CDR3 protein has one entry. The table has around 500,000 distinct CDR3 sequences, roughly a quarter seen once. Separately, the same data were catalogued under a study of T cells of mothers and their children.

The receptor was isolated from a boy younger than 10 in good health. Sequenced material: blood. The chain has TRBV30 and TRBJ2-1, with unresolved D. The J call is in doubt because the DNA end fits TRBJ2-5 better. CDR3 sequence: CAWSDLPRWETQYF. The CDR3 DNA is TGTGCCTGGAGTGACCTTCCCAGGTGGGAGACCCAGTACTTC.